These 28 T cell receptor beta chains were sequenced from one sample in a study of vaccination effects on CD4 cells after COVID-19. Their recognized antigens are unknown. Produced via immunoSEQ multiplex PCR; TCRdb's table is partial and in-frame only. This table has about 14,000 clones, roughly four fifths appearing once. Prior to sequencing, the ViraFEST assay stimulated PBMC with viral peptide pools, which expanded the antigen-specific CD4+ T cells. Researchers isolated CD4+ T cells once approximately 10 days of culture had elapsed. Infection with SARS-CoV-2 occurred in the person between March and December 2020, and PCR confirmed it. Two-dose vaccination with either BNT162b2 or mRNA-1273 was given to the participants. The material sequenced was CD4+ T cells from PBMCs cultured with HCoV-NL63 spike peptides, taken after COVID-19 vaccination. The receptors were gathered from a human donor who had a prior SARS-CoV-2 infection.

The J gene is TRBJ2-1, the V gene TRBV3-1 (or the pseudogene TRBV3-2), with TRBD2 identical over 12 bases. J lost 5 bases, V lost 0 bases, and 5 bases had no gene match. The germline CDR1 and CDR2 sequences are LGHDT and YNNKEL (reference sequence). The CDR3 is 17 residues long. CDR3 residues: CASSQDRLAGADNEQFF. The CDR3 DNA sequence: TGTGCCAGCAGCCAAGATAGACTAGCGGGGGCCGACAATGAGCAGTTCTTC.

This chain joins TRBV3-1 (or the pseudogene TRBV3-2) and TRBJ1-2; 7 nucleotides agree with TRBD1. CDR1 and CDR2 (germline): LGHDT, YNNKEL (reference sequence). The junction had 4 bases not matched to a gene; V was cut back by 1 base and J by 2 bases. The CDR3 loop spans 15 amino acids. The CDR3 loop reads CASSQGPGGNYGYTF. The CDR3 coding sequence is TGTGCCAGCAGCCAAGGTCCAGGGGGAAACTATGGCTACACCTTC.

This clone occurred a few times. The genes are TRBV2 and TRBJ1-2, with D possibly being TRBD1 (5 bases). Per the germline V gene, CDR1 is SNHLY and CDR2 is FYNNEI. Trimming removed 3 bases from V and 4 bases from J, with 9 bases in between. CDR3 length equals 13 residues. CDR3 in DNA: TGTGCCAGCAGTGATTGGGGCGTCTATGGCTACACCTTC. Its protein product is CASSDWGVYGYTF.

In the case of this clone: One end of the junction varies from germline; a read error may be responsible. The V gene is TRBV6-5, the J gene TRBJ2-3; the D gene could be TRBD1 or TRBD2 (5 bases each). This CDR3 region has 13 residues. Germline V lookup: CDR1 MNHEY, CDR2 SVGAGI. CDR3 in DNA: TGTGCCGGCAGAGGGACGCCGTGGGATACGCAGTATTTT. It encodes CAGRGTPWDTQYF.

V and J are TRBV5-4 and TRBJ2-3; 10 bases are shared with TRBD2. The germline gives CDR1 SGHNT, CDR2 YYREEE (reference sequence). V lost 4 bases to trimming and J lost 3 bases; unmatched junction nucleotides: 5. This CDR3 comprises 15 residues. In nucleotides, the CDR3 is TGTGCCAGCAGCCCCATAGCGGGAGGAACAGATACGCAGTATTTT. Translated, it gives CASSPIAGGTDTQYF.

This clone showed up just once. The V call is TRBV4-2, the J call TRBJ1-6; D remains unclear. Per the germline V gene, CDR1 is LGHNA and CDR2 is YNFKEQ. Trimming stripped 0 bases from V and 0 bases from J, with 6 bases between. The CDR3 contains 16 residues. CDR3 in DNA: TGTGCCAGCAGCCAAGAGGACCGCTCCTATAATTCACCCCTCCACTTT. It encodes CASSQEDRSYNSPLHF.

The V and J genes are TRBV2 and TRBJ2-3, with TRBD2 matching over 11 bases. The length of the CDR3 is 15 residues. The J segment lost 6 bases and the V segment lost 4 bases, leaving 6 bases of the junction unmatched. Looked up from germline, CDR1 is SNHLY and CDR2 is FYNNEI. The CDR3, as DNA: TGTGCCAGCAGTGTGGCTAGCGGGAGGAGGGATACGCAGTATTTT. This translates into CASSVASGRRDTQYF.

V gene TRBV14 combines with J gene TRBJ1-1; D is ambiguous. The CDR3 covers 17 residues. Germline V gene lookup returns CDR1 SGHDN and CDR2 FVKESK. V gave up 0 bases and J gave up 0 bases, with 14 bases separating them. In DNA form, the CDR3 reads TGTGCCAGCAGCCAAGATCGGCCGGGAGTCATGAACACTGAAGCTTTCTTT. Its translation is CASSQDRPGVMNTEAFF. The whole variable domain, remainder taken from reference TRBV14 and TRBJ1-1, is EAGVTQFPSHSVIEKGQTVTLRCDPISGHDNLYWYRRVMGKEIKFLLHFVKESKQDESGMPNNRFLAERTGGTYSTLKVQPAELEDSGVYFCASSQDRPGVMNTEAFFGQGTRLTVV.

This clone came up a few times. The V gene is TRBV10-1, the J gene TRBJ1-5, with 9 bases matching TRBD1. The germline gives CDR1 WNHNN, CDR2 SYGVQD (reference sequence). V dropped 5 bases and J dropped 2; count of bases not matched to a gene: 22. This CDR3 is 21 amino acids long. CDR3 amino acids: CASSLKEPGQGMNEGNQPQHF. CDR3 DNA sequence: TGCGCCAGCAGTCTAAAAGAGCCGGGACAGGGTATGAATGAGGGCAATCAGCCCCAGCATTTT.

The chain links TRBV24-1 to TRBJ1-2; a weak D match, TRBD1 (6 bases). The germline V gene encodes CDR1 KGHDR and CDR2 SFDVKD. V shed 4 bases and J shed 4 bases, with 12 bases lying between them. This CDR3 contains 14 residues. DNA of the CDR3: TGTGCCACCAGTGAGGGGGGCGGAGGCTATGGCTACACCTTC. Protein product: CATSEGGGGYGYTF.

This clone was recorded once. The rearrangement joins TRBV18 to TRBJ1-3; no definite D call. The CDR3 consists of 14 residues. Trimming took off 2 bases at V and 8 bases at J, with 13 bases between the two ends. The germline V gene has CDR1 KGHSH and CDR2 LQKENI. The DNA for the CDR3 is TGTGCCAGCTCACCAATGGCAGCCGGGGACACCATATATTTT. This encodes CASSPMAAGDTIYF.

The chain uses TRBV13 and TRBJ1-3; TRBD1 is a possible D gene (6 bases). CDR1 is PRHDT and CDR2 is FYEKMQ in the germline V gene (reference sequence). The CDR3 contains 19 residues. The V end lost 1 base, the J end lost 0 bases, and 19 bases lay between the germline ends. The CDR3, as DNA: TGTGCCAGCAGCTTAGTGGCTGGGGGCAGGGAGAACTCTGGAAACACCATATATTTT. Its translation is CASSLVAGGRENSGNTIYF.

This chain connects TRBV7-9 to TRBJ1-1; TRBD1 might be the D (5 bases). Germline V gives CDR1 SEHNR, CDR2 FQNEAQ (reference sequence). This CDR3 has 15 residues. The V and J ends lost 5 bases and 5 bases respectively, with 18 bases between them. The CDR3 sequence is CASSPGQLGGTEAFF. The CDR3 DNA reads as TGTGCCAGCAGCCCCGGACAATTAGGAGGGACTGAAGCTTTCTTT.

This rearrangement joins TRBV19 to TRBJ2-2; D gene unclear. The V end was cut by 6 bases, the J end by 0 bases, with 11 bases between. CDR1 is LNHDA, CDR2 SQIVND, per germline (reference sequence). This CDR3 comprises 15 residues. CDR3 in DNA: TGTGCCAGTAGGCAAAGCGACACGAACACCGGGGAGCTGTTTTTT. Amino acid sequence: CASRQSDTNTGELFF.

As DNA, the CDR3 is TGTGCCAGCGGGCCGAGCTCCTATAATTCACCCCTCCACTTT. Translated: CASGPSSYNSPLHF. J is TRBJ1-6 and V is TRBV2; D is uncertain. The CDR3 length is 14 residues. Trimming stripped 8 bases from V and 0 bases from J, with 8 bases between. Germline CDR1 SNHLY, CDR2 FYNNEI.

This clone was counted a few times. V gene TRBV30 combines with J gene TRBJ1-2; tentative D call: TRBD1 (5 bases). Germline V gives CDR1 GTSNPN, CDR2 SVGIG (reference sequence). The CDR3 is made up of 13 amino acids. The V gene lost 6 bases and the J gene lost 5 bases, with 16 bases spanning the gap. In DNA, the CDR3 is TGTGCCTGCCAATCAACGAGGGGATATGGCTACACCTTC. Amino acid sequence: CACQSTRGYGYTF.

This clone was recorded only once. The V and J genes are TRBV5-4 and TRBJ2-7, with TRBD2 matching over 9 bases. Germline V gene lookup returns CDR1 SGHNT and CDR2 YYREEE (reference sequence). The CDR3 runs 15 residues. The V gene end was trimmed by 0 bases and the J gene end by 3 bases; junction bases not matched to a gene: 4. DNA for the CDR3: TGTGCCAGCAGCTTGGGCGGGGGGGCCATCTACGAGCAGTACTTC. Encoded protein: CASSLGGGAIYEQYF. Full variable domain (missing parts from reference TRBV5-4 and TRBJ2-7): ETGVTQSPTHLIKTRGQQVTLRCSSQSGHNTVSWYQQALGQGPQFIFQYYREEENGRGNFPPRFSGLQFPNYSSELNVNALELDDSALYLCASSLGGGAIYEQYFGPGTRLTVT.

The chain is built from TRBV30 and TRBJ1-6; D is unresolved. Trimming pared 0 bases from V and 7 bases from J, leaving 13 bases between. CDR3 length equals 15 residues. Germline values: CDR1 GTSNPN, CDR2 SVGIG (reference sequence). DNA of the CDR3: TGTGCCTGGAGTGTAGTTTCCCTCGGGAATTCACCCCTCCACTTT. The encoded protein is CAWSVVSLGNSPLHF.

This rearrangement joins TRBV6-5 to TRBJ1-2; possible D gene TRBD1, 5 bases. Trimming took 2 bases from V and 6 from J, leaving 10 bases between them. CDR1 MNHEY and CDR2 SVGAGI come from the germline V gene. CDR3 length: 13 amino acids. The CDR3 DNA reads TGTGCCAGCAGTTACACCCGGGGCCATGGCTACACCTTC. It yields the protein CASSYTRGHGYTF.

The gene calls are TRBV24-1 and TRBJ1-5; no clear D. This CDR3 has 14 amino acids. Trimming left V 2 bases short and J 3 bases short, with 7 bases between. Germline V gene data show CDR1 as KGHDR and CDR2 as SFDVKD. CDR3 in DNA: TGTGCCACCAGTGATTCCGGTTACAATCAGCCCCAGCATTTT. Its protein product is CATSDSGYNQPQHF.

The table lists this clone with a count of one. The rearrangement links TRBV4-3 to TRBJ1-2; D ambiguous. Germline assignment: CDR1 LGHNA and CDR2 YSLEER. V shed 0 bases and J shed 0 bases, with 11 bases lying between them. The CDR3 covers 16 residues. CDR3 residues: CASSQDVGETNYGYTF. The CDR3 nucleotides are TGCGCCAGCAGCCAAGATGTCGGGGAGACTAACTATGGCTACACCTTC.

This clone was recorded only once. The chain recombines TRBV3-1 (or the pseudogene TRBV3-2) with TRBJ2-7, with unresolved D. Per germline, CDR1 LGHDT and CDR2 YNNKEL (reference sequence). V lost 2 bases, J lost 4 bases, and 9 bases lay in between. This CDR3 contains 13 residues. The CDR3 sequence is CASSQTGTYEQYF. CDR3 DNA: TGTGCCAGCAGCCAAACCGGTACTTACGAGCAGTACTTC.

The V and J genes are TRBV5-4 and TRBJ1-1; 8 bases match TRBD1. The CDR3 sequence is 14 residues long. J gave up 4 bases and V 4 bases, and 6 bases lay outside the gene matches. Germline CDR1 SGHNT, CDR2 YYREEE (reference sequence). The CDR3 nucleotides read TGTGCCAGCAGCCCCGGACAGGGTGCCACTGAAGCTTTCTTT. As protein: CASSPGQGATEAFF.

Only a few counts were recorded for this clone. The V call is TRBV2, the J call TRBJ2-1; 9 nucleotides line up with TRBD2. Germline loops: CDR1 SNHLY, CDR2 FYNNEI. This CDR3 has 16 residues. After removal of 6 bases from V and 6 bases from J, the junction contained 12 bases not matched to a gene. The CDR3 spells CASSLGIDSGSNEQFF. The CDR3 region has the DNA TGTGCCAGCAGCTTAGGGATCGATAGCGGGAGCAATGAGCAGTTCTTC.

This chain links TRBV4-1 with TRBJ2-1; 12 bases align to TRBD2. Germline loops: CDR1 MGHRA, CDR2 YSYEKL. The CDR3 totals 16 residues. Unmatched junction bases numbered 8, after V lost 2 bases and J lost 9 bases. CDR3 loop: CASSQNGLAGPGEQFF. CDR3 in DNA: TGCGCCAGCAGCCAAAATGGACTAGCGGGACCCGGTGAGCAGTTCTTC.

This chain connects TRBV2 to TRBJ2-7, with TRBD1 matching 10 bases. The CDR3 sequence is 14 residues long. J gave up 1 base and V 5 bases, and 2 bases lay outside the gene matches. Germline assignment: CDR1 SNHLY and CDR2 FYNNEI. The CDR3 DNA is TGTGCCAGCAGTCGGGACAGGGGATCCTACGAGCAGTACTTC. Translation: CASSRDRGSYEQYF.

The CDR3 sequence: CASSPRLGLYGYTF. The CDR3 DNA reads TGTGCCAGCAGCCCAAGGTTGGGCCTCTATGGCTACACCTTC. The V and J genes are TRBV6-6 and TRBJ1-2; D not certain. The CDR3 consists of 14 residues. Trimming took 6 bases from V and 4 from J, leaving 15 bases between them. Looked up from germline, CDR1 is MNHNY and CDR2 is SVGAGI (reference sequence).

This chain links TRBV10-3 with TRBJ1-1; D perhaps matches TRBD1 (6 bases). The V gene's germline CDR1 is ENHRY and CDR2 SYGVKD. Deletions cut 8 bases from V and 4 bases from J, with 14 bases between. CDR3 length equals 13 residues. This chain's CDR3 is CAIGAGDGTEAFF. CDR3 in DNA: TGTGCCATCGGGGCAGGGGATGGCACTGAAGCTTTCTTT.